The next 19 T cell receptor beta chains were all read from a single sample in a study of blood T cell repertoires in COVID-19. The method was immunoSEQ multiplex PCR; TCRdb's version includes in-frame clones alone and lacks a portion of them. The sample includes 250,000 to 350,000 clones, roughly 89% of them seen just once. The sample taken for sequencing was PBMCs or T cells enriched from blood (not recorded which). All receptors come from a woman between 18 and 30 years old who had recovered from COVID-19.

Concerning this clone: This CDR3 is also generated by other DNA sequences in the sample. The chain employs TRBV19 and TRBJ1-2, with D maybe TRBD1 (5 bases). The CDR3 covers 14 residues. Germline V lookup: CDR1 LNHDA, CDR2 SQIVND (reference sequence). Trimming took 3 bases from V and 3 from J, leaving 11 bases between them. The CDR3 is CASSIGTGDYGYTF. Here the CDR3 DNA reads TGTGCCAGTAGTATCGGTACAGGCGACTATGGCTACACCTTC. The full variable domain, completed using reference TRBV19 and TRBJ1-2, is DGGITQSPKYLFRKEGQNVTLSCEQNLNHDAMYWYRQDPGQGLRLIYYSQIVNDFQKGDIAEGYSVSREKKESFPLTVTSAQKNPTAFYLCASSIGTGDYGYTFGSGTRLTVV.

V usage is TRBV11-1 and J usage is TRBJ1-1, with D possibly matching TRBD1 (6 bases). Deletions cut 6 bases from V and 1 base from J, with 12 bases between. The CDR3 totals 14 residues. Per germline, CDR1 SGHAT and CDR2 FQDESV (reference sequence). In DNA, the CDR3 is TGTGCCAGCAGACCAGGGGCGTCGAACACTGAAGCTTTCTTT. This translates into CASRPGASNTEAFF.

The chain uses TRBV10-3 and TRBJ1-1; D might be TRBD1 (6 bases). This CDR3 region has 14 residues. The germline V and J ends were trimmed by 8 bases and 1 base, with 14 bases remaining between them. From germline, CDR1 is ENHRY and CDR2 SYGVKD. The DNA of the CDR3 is TGTGCCATCGGGAGAAACAGGGAGAACACTGAAGCTTTCTTT. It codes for CAIGRNRENTEAFF.

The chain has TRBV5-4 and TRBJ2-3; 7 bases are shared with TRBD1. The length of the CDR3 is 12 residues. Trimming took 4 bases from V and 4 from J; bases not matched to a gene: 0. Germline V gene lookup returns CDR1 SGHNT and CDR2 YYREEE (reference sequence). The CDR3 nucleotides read TGTGCCAGCAGCCAGGGGGCAGATACGCAGTATTTT. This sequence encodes CASSQGADTQYF.

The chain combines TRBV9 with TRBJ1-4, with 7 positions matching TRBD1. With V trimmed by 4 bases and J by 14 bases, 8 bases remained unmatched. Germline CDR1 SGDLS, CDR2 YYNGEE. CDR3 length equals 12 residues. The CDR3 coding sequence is TGTGCCAGCAGCCCCTGGACAGGCCGTCTGTTTTTT. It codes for CASSPWTGRLFF.

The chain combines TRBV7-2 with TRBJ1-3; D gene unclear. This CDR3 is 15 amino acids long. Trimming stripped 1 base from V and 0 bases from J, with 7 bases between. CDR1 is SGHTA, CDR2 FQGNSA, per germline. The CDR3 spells CASSLDLASGNTIYF. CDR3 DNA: TGTGCCAGCAGCTTAGATCTAGCCTCTGGAAACACCATATATTTT. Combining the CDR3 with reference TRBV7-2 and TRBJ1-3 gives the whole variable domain GAGVSQSPSNKVTEKGKDVELRCDPISGHTALYWYRQSLGQGLEFLIYFQGNSAPDKSGLPSDRFSAERTGGSVSTLTIQRTQQEDSAVYLCASSLDLASGNTIYFGEGSWLTVV.

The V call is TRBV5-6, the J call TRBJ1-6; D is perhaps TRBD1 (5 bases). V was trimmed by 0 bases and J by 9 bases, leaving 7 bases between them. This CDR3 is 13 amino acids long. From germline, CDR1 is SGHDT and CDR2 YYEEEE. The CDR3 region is CASSLARVSPLHF. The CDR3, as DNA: TGTGCCAGCAGCTTGGCCAGGGTTTCACCCCTCCACTTT.

CDR3 protein: CASSAAGAGELFF. CDR3 DNA sequence: TGTGCCAGCAGTGCAGCGGGGGCCGGGGAGCTGTTTTTT. V is TRBV28 and J is TRBJ2-2; 8 bases are shared with TRBD2. V gave up 5 bases and J gave up 6 bases; unmatched junction bases: 2. Germline-derived CDR1 and CDR2 are MDHEN and SYDVKM. The CDR3 length is 13 residues. The full variable domain, in which reference TRBV28 and TRBJ2-2 provide the parts outside the CDR3, is DVKVTQSSRYLVKRTGEKVFLECVQDMDHENMFWYRQDPGLGLRLIYFSYDVKMKEKGDIPEGYSVSREKKERFSLILESASTNQTSMYLCASSAAGAGELFFGEGSRLTVL.

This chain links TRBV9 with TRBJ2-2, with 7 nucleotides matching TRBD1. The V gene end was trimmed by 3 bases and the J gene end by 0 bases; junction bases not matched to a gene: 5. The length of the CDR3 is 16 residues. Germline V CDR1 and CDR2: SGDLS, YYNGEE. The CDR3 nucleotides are TGTGCCAGCAGCGGACACAGGGGCCCGAACACCGGGGAGCTGTTTTTT. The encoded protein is CASSGHRGPNTGELFF.

The CDR3: CASSEEGHYGYTF. CDR3 DNA: TGTGCCAGCAGTGAAGAGGGGCACTATGGCTACACCTTC. The chain uses TRBV6-1 and TRBJ1-2; TRBD1 might be the D (5 bases). The length of the CDR3 is 13 residues. CDR1 and CDR2 from the germline V gene are MNHNS and SASEGT. Deletions cut 1 base from V and 3 bases from J, with 6 bases between.

The CDR3: CASSPIPGGGAGEQYF. The CDR3 DNA sequence: TGCGCCAGCAGCCCGATCCCTGGTGGGGGGGCAGGGGAGCAGTACTTC. The gene calls are TRBV5-1 and TRBJ2-7; perhaps TRBD2 as D (7 bases). This CDR3 comprises 16 residues. In germline, CDR1 is SGHRS, CDR2 YFSETQ. V lost 4 bases and J lost 7, with 24 bases in between.

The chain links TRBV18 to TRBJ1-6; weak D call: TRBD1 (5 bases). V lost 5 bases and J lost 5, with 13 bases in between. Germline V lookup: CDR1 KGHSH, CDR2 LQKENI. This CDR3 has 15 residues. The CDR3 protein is CASSTSRVDNSPLHF. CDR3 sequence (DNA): TGTGCCAGCTCAACCTCCAGGGTTGATAATTCACCCCTCCACTTT. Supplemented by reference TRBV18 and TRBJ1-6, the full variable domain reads NAGVMQNPRHLVRRRGQEARLRCSPMKGHSHVYWYRQLPEEGLKFMVYLQKENIIDESGMPKERFSAEFPKEGPSILRIQQVVRGDSAAYFCASSTSRVDNSPLHFGNGTRLTVT.

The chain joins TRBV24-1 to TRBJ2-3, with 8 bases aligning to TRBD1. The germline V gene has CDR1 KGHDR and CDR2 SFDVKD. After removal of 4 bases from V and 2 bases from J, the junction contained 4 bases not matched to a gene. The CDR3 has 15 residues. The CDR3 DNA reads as TGTGCCACCAGTGACCCGACAGGGGTCACAGATACGCAGTATTTT. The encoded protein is CATSDPTGVTDTQYF.

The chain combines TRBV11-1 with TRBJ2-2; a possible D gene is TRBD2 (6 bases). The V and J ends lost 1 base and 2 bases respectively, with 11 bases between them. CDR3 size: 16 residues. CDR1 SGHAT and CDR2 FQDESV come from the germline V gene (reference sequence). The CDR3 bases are TGTGCCAGCAGCTTAGGAACTAGCCTCAACACCGGGGAGCTGTTTTTT. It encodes CASSLGTSLNTGELFF. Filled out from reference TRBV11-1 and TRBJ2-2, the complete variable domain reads EAEVAQSPRYKITEKSQAVAFWCDPISGHATLYWYRQILGQGPELLVQFQDESVVDDSQLPKDRFSAERLKGVDSTLKIQPAELGDSAMYLCASSLGTSLNTGELFFGEGSRLTVL.

DNA for the CDR3: TGCGCCAGCAGCCAGCCAGACAGGGAACTTGAAAAACTGTTTTTT. This sequence encodes CASSQPDRELEKLFF. This rearrangement joins TRBV4-1 to TRBJ1-4, with TRBD1 identical over 7 bases. Per the germline V gene, CDR1 is MGHRA and CDR2 is YSYEKL. After removal of 3 bases from V and 7 bases from J, the junction contained 8 bases not matched to a gene. The length of the CDR3 is 15 residues.

The CDR3 region has the DNA TGTGCCAGCAGTGAAAGGGGGCCTTCATCTAACTATGGCTACACCTTC. It codes for CASSERGPSSNYGYTF. The chain recombines TRBV2 with TRBJ1-2; 7 nucleotides agree with TRBD1. CDR3 length equals 16 residues. The V gene's germline CDR1 is SNHLY and CDR2 FYNNEI. The J segment lost 0 bases and the V segment lost 2 bases, leaving 6 bases of the junction unmatched.

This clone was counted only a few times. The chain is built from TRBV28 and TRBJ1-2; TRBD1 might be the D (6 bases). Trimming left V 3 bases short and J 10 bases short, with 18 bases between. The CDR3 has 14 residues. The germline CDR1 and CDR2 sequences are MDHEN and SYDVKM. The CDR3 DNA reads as TGTGCCAGCAGTTTGGGGGCCCGAGAACGTGACTACACCTTC. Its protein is CASSLGARERDYTF.

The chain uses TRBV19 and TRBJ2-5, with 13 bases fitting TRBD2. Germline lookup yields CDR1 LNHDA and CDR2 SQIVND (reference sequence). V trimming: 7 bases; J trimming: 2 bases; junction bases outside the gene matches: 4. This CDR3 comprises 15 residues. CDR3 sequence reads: CASTAGLAGQETQYF. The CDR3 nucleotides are TGTGCCAGTACCGCGGGACTAGCGGGGCAAGAGACCCAGTACTTC.

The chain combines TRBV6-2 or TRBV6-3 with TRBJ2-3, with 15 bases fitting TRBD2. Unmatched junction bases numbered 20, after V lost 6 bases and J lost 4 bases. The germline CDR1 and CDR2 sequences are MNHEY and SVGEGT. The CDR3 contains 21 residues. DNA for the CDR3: TGTGCCAGCAGCAGATTTTTTCGGACTAGCGGGGGGGCTTGGGAACCAGATACGCAGTATTTT. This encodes CASSRFFRTSGGAWEPDTQYF.